Shown below are 14 T cell receptor beta chains from a single sample sequenced in a study of metastatic and nonmetastatic thyroid tumors. Thyroid surgery was preceded by no treatment in any patient. TCRdb called clones again from the PCR reads with MiXCR. There are some 5,700 clones in the sample; about 32% occur only once, and roughly 35% lies in the top ten. The sequenced sample consisted of adjacent normal tissue. The receptors originated from a male donor with papillary thyroid cancer or a benign thyroid nodule (not recorded which). Some clones in this sample may be carry-over from other donors' samples.

V and J are TRBV7-8 and TRBJ1-1; no reliable D call. CDR1 and CDR2 (germline): SGHVS, FQNEAQ. Trimming cost V 4 bases and J 1 base, with 10 bases left between them. The CDR3 loop spans 14 amino acids. CDR3 residues: CASSWAGQNTEAFF. CDR3 in DNA: TGTGCCAGCAGCTGGGCAGGCCAGAACACTGAAGCTTTCTTT.

The rearrangement uses TRBV6-1 and TRBJ2-3; D is undetermined. This CDR3 contains 17 residues. V lost 5 bases and J lost 0, with 18 bases in between. Germline values: CDR1 MNHNS, CDR2 SASEGT. The CDR3 DNA follows: TGTGCCAGCAGTCAAGTACCCGAACCTACTAGCACAGATACGCAGTATTTT. This translates into CASSQVPEPTSTDTQYF.

This clone has only a few counts. This chain uses TRBV6-1 with TRBJ2-2; 13 nucleotides match TRBD2. This CDR3 region has 15 residues. Germline V gives CDR1 MNHNS, CDR2 SASEGT. V trimming: 7 bases; J trimming: 7 bases; junction bases outside the gene matches: 6. CDR3 coding DNA: TGTGCCAGCACCGGACTAGCGGGGGACATCGGGGAGCTGTTTTTT. As protein: CASTGLAGDIGELFF.

This clone was found many times. This chain joins TRBV6-4 and TRBJ2-2; D unclear. The CDR3 is 13 amino acids. CDR1 MRHNA and CDR2 SNTAGT come from the germline V gene. V was cut by 3 bases and J by 0 bases, with 2 bases left in between. In DNA, the CDR3 is TGTGCCAGCAGTGAAGCGAACACCGGGGAGCTGTTTTTT. It yields the protein CASSEANTGELFF.

This chain connects TRBV7-2 to TRBJ2-5; 7 bases map to TRBD2. The CDR3 spans 15 residues. CDR1 SGHTA and CDR2 FQGNSA come from the germline V gene. V dropped 3 bases and J dropped 7; count of bases not matched to a gene: 11. CDR3 nucleotide sequence: TGTGCCAGCAGCTTTACGAGGGGATCGGGGGGGACCCAGTACTTC. Translated, it gives CASSFTRGSGGTQYF.

As to this clone: The conserved final phenylalanine or tryptophan is absent from the CDR3, which likely points to a read error. J is TRBJ1-5 and V is TRBV6-1; a weak D match, TRBD1 (5 bases). CDR1 is MNHNS and CDR2 is SASEGT in the germline V gene. Trimming stripped 10 bases from V and 7 bases from J, with 14 bases between. The CDR3 has 12 residues. The CDR3 DNA is TGTGCCATCCACATCGGGGGGCAGCCCCAGCATCTT. It translates to CAIHIGGQPQHL.

This clone has a handful of counts. This chain links TRBV30 with TRBJ2-7, with D uncertain. Germline V CDR1 and CDR2: GTSNPN, SVGIG (reference sequence). The CDR3 loop spans 13 amino acids. Deletions cut 3 bases from V and 0 bases from J, with 9 bases between. The CDR3 protein is CAWRSTSSYEQYF. CDR3 sequence (DNA): TGTGCCTGGAGGAGTACGAGCTCCTACGAGCAGTACTTC.

This clone came up a few times. The chain couples TRBV10-3 to TRBJ2-3; a weak D match, TRBD2 (5 bases). Germline V gene sequence: CDR1 ENHRY, CDR2 SYGVKD. Trimming removed 8 bases at V and 5 bases at J, with 14 bases between. The CDR3 extends over 13 amino acids. The CDR3 protein is CAIRGLIGDTQYF. CDR3 bases: TGTGCCATCCGTGGACTGATAGGAGATACGCAGTATTTT.

V and J are TRBV6-1 and TRBJ1-1; 7 positions agree with TRBD1. The CDR3 sequence is 13 residues long. Trimming took 5 bases from V and 3 from J; bases not matched to a gene: 3. CDR1 is MNHNS and CDR2 is SASEGT in the germline V gene. DNA of the CDR3: TGTGCCAGCAGTTTCGACAGGGACACTGAAGCTTTCTTT. Protein sequence: CASSFDRDTEAFF.

This clone was counted a few times. The chain has TRBV6-5 and TRBJ1-2; perhaps TRBD1 as D (6 bases). This CDR3 spans 15 amino acids. The germline V gene has CDR1 MNHEY and CDR2 SVGAGI. Trimming left V 2 bases short and J 3 bases short, with 13 bases between. This CDR3 is CASSYGNRVDYGYTF. In DNA, the CDR3 is TGTGCCAGCAGTTACGGGAACAGGGTGGACTATGGCTACACCTTC.

This clone was recorded a few times. The chain has TRBV6-1 and TRBJ2-3; 10 nucleotides agree with TRBD2. V lost 2 bases, J lost 4 bases, and 0 bases stayed unmatched. Germline CDR1 MNHNS, CDR2 SASEGT. The CDR3 is 14 residues long. This chain's CDR3 is CASSELAGADTQYF. The CDR3 region has the DNA TGTGCCAGCAGTGAACTAGCGGGAGCAGATACGCAGTATTTT.

A single count supports this clone. The chain employs TRBV7-8 and TRBJ1-2; 8 bases agree with TRBD1. With 4 bases clipped from V and 4 bases from J, the junction kept 8 bases outside the gene matches. This CDR3 has 15 amino acids. Germline-derived CDR1 and CDR2 are SGHVS and FQNEAQ. The DNA of the CDR3 is TGTGCCAGCAGCTACGCAACAGGGGGGGGCTATGGCTACACCTTC. Protein sequence: CASSYATGGGYGYTF.

The V and J genes are TRBV30 and TRBJ2-1; D is unclear. V gave up 6 bases and J gave up 7 bases, with 13 bases separating them. The CDR3 is 12 residues long. Germline CDR1 and CDR2: GTSNPN and SVGIG (reference sequence). The CDR3 loop is CACLGIQNEQFF. The DNA for the CDR3 is TGTGCCTGCTTGGGGATCCAAAATGAGCAGTTCTTC.

This chain joins TRBV11-3 and TRBJ2-3; D unclear. CDR3 length equals 15 residues. V was trimmed by 0 bases and J by 0 bases, leaving 7 bases between them. The germline gives CDR1 SGHNT, CDR2 YENEEA. The CDR3 coding sequence is TGTGCCAGCAGCTTAGACTCAGAGAGCACAGATACGCAGTATTTT. This gives the protein CASSLDSESTDTQYF.